The 24 T cell receptor beta chains below were found in one sample sequenced in a study of human T cells and chemical hapten exposure. Using its own MiXCR run on the RACE reads, TCRdb lists one record per CDR3 protein. Seen here are about 380,000 distinct CDR3 sequences, roughly 6% observed once, and the top ten hold under 7%. The time point denotes: patch test 2, 6 weeks after DPC sensitization. Treatment of the sample: therapeutic diphenylcyclopropenone sensitization with weekly scalp DPC. Source: whole blood, taken in connection with sensitization to the hapten diphenylcyclopropenone (DPC). Receptors were obtained from a woman aged 18-29 years with alopecia areata. Some clones in this sample may be carry-over from other donors' samples.

In its sample, this clonotype was seen many times. This CDR3 reads CSVSTNRNTEAFF. Here the CDR3 DNA reads TGCAGCGTATCGACAAATCGTAACACTGAAGCTTTCTTT. The rearrangement links TRBV29-1 to TRBJ1-1, with D uncertain. Germline V lookup: CDR1 SQVTM, CDR2 ANQGSEA. This CDR3 has 13 residues. V gave up 6 bases and J gave up 2 bases, with 13 bases separating them.

This clonotype was seen many times. This sequence joins TRBV29-1 and TRBJ1-5, with a tentative D call TRBD1 (6 bases). The ends were cut back, 4 bases at V and 7 bases at J, with 11 bases in the middle. The CDR3 loop spans 12 amino acids. Per germline, CDR1 SQVTM and CDR2 ANQGSEA. The CDR3 sequence: CSVAGEKQPQHF. In nucleotides, the CDR3 is TGCAGCGTTGCAGGGGAAAAACAGCCCCAGCATTTT.

This clonotype turned up a few times. The chain links TRBV4-3 to TRBJ1-5; TRBD1 might be the D (5 bases). There are 15 residues in the CDR3. Looked up from germline, CDR1 is LGHNA and CDR2 is YSLEER. The ends were cut back, 0 bases at V and 3 bases at J, with 9 bases in the middle. The CDR3 loop is CASSQDKTDNQPQHF. The CDR3 bases are TGCGCCAGCAGCCAAGATAAGACAGACAATCAGCCCCAGCATTTT.

This clonotype turned up a few times. V and J are TRBV6-6 and TRBJ1-5; D is unresolved. This CDR3 has 13 residues. Germline CDR1 and CDR2: MNHNY and SVGAGI (reference sequence). V lost 8 bases, J lost 6 bases, and 14 bases lay in between. The CDR3 region is CASREAFGQPQHF. The DNA for the CDR3 is TGTGCCAGCCGAGAGGCATTCGGTCAGCCCCAGCATTTT.

The rearrangement uses TRBV18 and TRBJ1-2, with 10 nucleotides matching TRBD1. The germline gives CDR1 KGHSH, CDR2 LQKENI. CDR3 size: 14 residues. V lost 0 bases to trimming and J lost 8 bases; unmatched junction nucleotides: 3. DNA of the CDR3: TGTGCCAGCTCACCACCCGGGACAGGGGACGGCTACACCTTC. As protein: CASSPPGTGDGYTF.

This chain uses TRBV29-1 with TRBJ2-5; tentatively, D is TRBD1 (6 bases). Looked up from germline, CDR1 is SQVTM and CDR2 is ANQGSEA. Trimming stripped 2 bases from V and 4 bases from J, with 11 bases between. The CDR3 has 13 amino acids. CDR3 residues: CSVEPQGGETQYF. The CDR3 bases are TGCAGCGTTGAACCACAGGGCGGAGAGACCCAGTACTTC. The whole variable domain, remainder taken from reference TRBV29-1 and TRBJ2-5, is SAVISQKPSRDICQRGTSLTIQCQVDSQVTMMFWYRQQPGQSLTLIATANQGSEATYESGFVIDKFPISRPNLTFSTLTVSNMSPEDSSIYLCSVEPQGGETQYFGPGTRLLVL.

In this sample, this clonotype turned up many times. The chain combines TRBV7-2 with TRBJ2-3; D not certain. Germline CDR1 is SGHTA and CDR2 is FQGNSA. Trimming took 1 base from V and 11 from J, leaving 7 bases between them. The CDR3 is 11 amino acids. CDR3 DNA sequence: TGTGCCAGCAGCTTAGAGAGGCGGCAGTATTTT. Its translation: CASSLERRQYF.

This clonotype came up a few times. The chain combines TRBV7-2 with TRBJ2-3; 8 positions match TRBD2. The germline CDR1 and CDR2 sequences are SGHTA and FQGNSA. This CDR3 spans 13 amino acids. The J segment lost 4 bases and the V segment lost 8 bases, leaving 5 bases of the junction unmatched. The CDR3 here is CASLRGGADTQYF. In DNA form, the CDR3 reads TGTGCCAGCTTACGGGGGGGCGCAGATACGCAGTATTTT.

The chain carries TRBV29-1 and TRBJ1-1; D ambiguous. This CDR3 comprises 12 residues. Per the germline V gene, CDR1 is SQVTM and CDR2 is ANQGSEA. The ends were cut back, 7 bases at V and 2 bases at J, with 11 bases in the middle. The DNA of the CDR3 is TGCAGCGCCGTGAACAGTAACACTGAAGCTTTCTTT. Translation: CSAVNSNTEAFF.

This clonotype was counted ten times or more. The gene calls are TRBV6-5 and TRBJ1-1; no clear D gene. Germline V gene lookup returns CDR1 MNHEY and CDR2 SVGAGI. The CDR3 is 14 residues long. V shed 4 bases and J shed 0 bases, with 9 bases lying between them. CDR3 region: CASSWGIVNTEAFF. Here the CDR3 DNA reads TGTGCCAGCAGTTGGGGTATCGTGAACACTGAAGCTTTCTTT.

The chain links TRBV20-1 to TRBJ2-1; 7 bases fit TRBD2. The V gene's germline CDR1 is DFQATT and CDR2 SNEGSKA (reference sequence). CDR3 length equals 14 residues. V was pared by 1 base and J by 10 bases, with 10 bases of the junction left unmatched. CDR3: CSARAPGLKLEQFF. CDR3 in DNA: TGCAGTGCTAGAGCGCCGGGACTAAAGCTGGAGCAGTTCTTC.

This clonotype was counted at least ten times. CDR3 nucleotides: TGTGCCAGCAGCCCGGAGGGGGACAGAGTCTATGGCTACACCTTC. Translation: CASSPEGDRVYGYTF. V and J are TRBV5-8 and TRBJ1-2, with 7 bases that match TRBD1. Germline trimming cut 4 bases from V and 4 bases from J; bases unmatched to any gene: 10. The CDR3 is 15 amino acids. Per the germline V gene, CDR1 is SGHTS and CDR2 is YDEGEE.

This clonotype was found many times. V usage is TRBV7-8 and J usage is TRBJ1-5; 7 bases agree with TRBD1. V was clipped by 6 bases and J by 4 bases; unmatched bases: 6. CDR3 length: 14 residues. The germline V gene has CDR1 SGHVS and CDR2 FQNEAQ. CDR3 nucleotides: TGTGCCAGCAGACCGGGGACAGCTAATCAGCCCCAGCATTTT. Encoded protein: CASRPGTANQPQHF.

In its sample, this clonotype was seen many times. The genes are TRBV7-9 and TRBJ1-3, with 7 bases fitting TRBD1. Germline V CDR1 and CDR2: SEHNR, FQNEAQ (reference sequence). The CDR3 is 14 amino acids. V lost 4 bases to trimming and J lost 2 bases; unmatched junction nucleotides: 2. CDR3 bases: TGTGCCAGCAGCTCACAGGGGACTGGAAACACCATATATTTT. The encoded protein is CASSSQGTGNTIYF.

The table lists this clonotype with a few counts. V gene TRBV10-3 combines with J gene TRBJ2-3; 8 bases are a match to TRBD2. The CDR3 length is 14 residues. V dropped 4 bases and J dropped 2; count of bases not matched to a gene: 2. Germline CDR1 and CDR2: ENHRY and SYGVKD. The CDR3 region is CAISVSGVTDTQYF. CDR3 nucleotides: TGTGCCATCAGTGTTAGCGGGGTCACAGATACGCAGTATTTT.

This clonotype showed up many times. V usage is TRBV9 and J usage is TRBJ1-6, with D possibly TRBD1 on 6 matching bases. In germline, CDR1 is SGDLS, CDR2 YYNGEE. Trimming left V 0 bases short and J 9 bases short, with 7 bases between. This CDR3 comprises 13 residues. The DNA of the CDR3 is TGTGCCAGCAGCGTAGGAGGGGGTTCACCCCTCCACTTT. The encoded protein is CASSVGGGSPLHF.

This clonotype was picked up many times. The chain links TRBV7-2 to TRBJ2-3; 12 nucleotides agree with TRBD2. The CDR3 sequence is 22 residues long. The J segment lost 1 base and the V segment lost 0 bases, leaving 17 bases of the junction unmatched. Germline V lookup: CDR1 SGHTA, CDR2 FQGNSA. The CDR3 DNA reads as TGTGCCAGCAGCTTAGCCCCCAAATTACTAGCGGGGGGTGGGATCGGCACAGATACGCAGTATTTT. Its translation: CASSLAPKLLAGGGIGTDTQYF.

Ten or more counts support this clonotype. The rearrangement joins TRBV3-1 to TRBJ2-5; possibly TRBD2 for D (6 bases). Trimming cost V 1 base and J 7 bases, with 16 bases left between them. The CDR3 is made up of 15 amino acids. The germline V gene has CDR1 LGHDT and CDR2 YNNKEL (reference sequence). CDR3 DNA sequence: TGTGCCAGCAGCCAAGGAGCGGGTCCGGGAGTGACCCAGTACTTC. Its protein product is CASSQGAGPGVTQYF.

V gene TRBV7-6 combines with J gene TRBJ2-7, with 9 nucleotides matching TRBD1. The CDR3 spans 17 residues. V shed 1 base and J 2 bases; nucleotides not matched to a gene: 9. Germline assignment: CDR1 SGHVS and CDR2 FNYEAQ. CDR3 protein: CASSLEFGTGPTYEQYF. In DNA form, the CDR3 reads TGTGCCAGCAGCTTAGAGTTCGGGACAGGGCCTACCTACGAGCAGTACTTC.

This chain uses TRBV6-5 with TRBJ1-1; D is uncertain. Per germline, CDR1 MNHEY and CDR2 SVGAGI. The germline V and J ends were trimmed by 2 bases and 0 bases, with 13 bases remaining between them. This CDR3 spans 16 amino acids. The chain's CDR3 is CASSYGGSRLNTEAFF. The CDR3 bases are TGTGCCAGCAGTTACGGTGGGAGTCGGCTGAACACTGAAGCTTTCTTT.

This clonotype has only a few counts. The gene calls are TRBV20-1 and TRBJ1-1; D possibly corresponds to TRBD1 (5 bases). V was trimmed by 4 bases and J by 12 bases, leaving 30 bases between them. The CDR3 contains 16 residues. CDR1 is DFQATT and CDR2 is SNEGSKA in the germline V gene (reference sequence). The CDR3 region has the DNA TGCAGTGCTAACCCCTCAATGACGACAGAAGGGCGCGGAACTTTCTTT. Residues: CSANPSMTTEGRGTFF.

The sample holds a few counts of this clonotype. This chain joins TRBV12-3 or TRBV12-4 and TRBJ1-1; D is unresolved. The CDR3 has 15 residues. V was trimmed by 4 bases and J by 8 bases, leaving 20 bases between them. CDR3 in DNA: TGTGCCAGCAGTTCGGGCCCGTCCCCCACCGAAGAAGCTTTCTTT. Its protein product is CASSSGPSPTEEAFF.

This clonotype was counted a few times. The chain carries TRBV20-1 and TRBJ2-3; 7 positions match TRBD1. The germline CDR1 and CDR2 sequences are DFQATT and SNEGSKA (reference sequence). V trimming: 3 bases; J trimming: 6 bases; junction bases outside the gene matches: 9. The length of the CDR3 is 14 residues. The CDR3: CSARSVRGRDTQYF. In DNA, the CDR3 is TGCAGTGCTAGGTCGGTTAGGGGGCGCGATACGCAGTATTTT.

This clonotype was counted a few times. The chain uses TRBV12-5 and TRBJ1-1; the D gene is possibly TRBD1 (6 bases). There are 16 residues in the CDR3. Trimming cost V 0 bases and J 6 bases, with 17 bases left between them. Germline CDR1 reads LGHNT; CDR2 reads FRNRAP. The CDR3 DNA reads as TGTGCTAGTGGTTTGGTACCGGGGGGCGGGAGGGCTGAAGCTTTCTTT. This translates into CASGLVPGGGRAEAFF.